The rows below give T cell receptor beta chains drawn from one sample of a study of T-cell memory formation after mild COVID-19. TCRdb used MiXCR to reprocess the 5' RACE reads, holding one entry per CDR3 protein. This table has 110,000 or so distinct CDR3 sequences, about 24% appearing once. Sequenced material: PBMCs or a T cell subset sorted from them (not recorded which). Receptor source: a young man who had mild COVID-19 (a few samples of this study predate the infection). Cell type and time point are not known. The CDR3 runs from the conserved cysteine through the conserved F or W. D genes are given only for firm matches. Clone size is given for some rows only: seen once, a few or many times, or a class if the clone is expanded.

D: .
J: TRBJ2-7
V: TRBV6-2/TRBV6-3
size: .
CDR3: CASSYPGSREQYF
DNA: TGTGCCAGCAGCTACCCGGGTAGTCGCGAGCAGTACTTC

D: .
J: TRBJ2-5
V: TRBV27
size: .
CDR3: CASRTQGLEETQYF
DNA: TGTGCCAGCAGGACACAGGGCCTTGAAGAGACCCAGTACTTC

D: .
J: TRBJ2-2
V: TRBV24-1
size: .
CDR3: CATSKGLNTGELFF
DNA: TGTGCCACCAGTAAGGGGCTGAACACCGGGGAGCTGTTTTTT

D: TRBD2
J: TRBJ2-1
V: TRBV20-1
size: few
CDR3: CSARFRGDHEQFF
DNA: TGCAGTGCTAGGTTCCGGGGGGACCATGAGCAGTTCTTC

D: .
J: TRBJ2-2
V: TRBV4-3
size: .
CDR3: CASSQDGVERSNTGELFF
DNA: TGCGCCAGCAGCCAAGACGGGGTAGAAAGATCGAACACCGGGGAGCTGTTTTTT

D: TRBD1
J: TRBJ1-5
V: TRBV7-9
size: .
CDR3: CASSLAEDRGQPQHF
DNA: TGTGCCAGCAGCTTAGCCGAGGACAGGGGTCAGCCCCAGCATTTT

D: .
J: TRBJ2-1
V: TRBV15
size: .
CDR3: CATSREDDRDFFNEQFF
DNA: TGTGCCACCAGCAGAGAAGACGACCGGGACTTTTTCAATGAGCAGTTCTTC

D: TRBD2
J: TRBJ2-3
V: TRBV9
size: few
CDR3: CASSTRGSGGIADTQYF
DNA: TGTGCCAGCAGCACCCGTGGTAGCGGGGGAATCGCAGATACGCAGTATTTT

D: .
J: TRBJ1-2
V: TRBV6-5
size: .
CDR3: CASSYLGGIGYTF
DNA: TGTGCCAGCAGTTACTTGGGAGGGATCGGCTACACCTTC

D: TRBD2
J: TRBJ2-5
V: TRBV6-5
size: .
CDR3: CAAGVETQYF
DNA: TGTGCAGCGGGGGTTGAGACCCAGTACTTC

D: .
J: TRBJ1-6
V: TRBV7-3
size: .
CDR3: CASSLDPGNSPLHF
DNA: TGTGCCAGCAGCTTAGATCCTGGGAATTCACCCCTCCACTTT

D: .
J: TRBJ1-1
V: TRBV29-1
size: .
CDR3: CSVSGGSTEAFF
DNA: TGCAGCGTTTCGGGAGGGTCGACTGAAGCTTTCTTT

D: TRBD1
J: TRBJ1-2
V: TRBV10-2
size: .
CDR3: CASSGGQGADGYTF
DNA: TGCGCCAGCAGTGGAGGGCAGGGGGCAGATGGCTACACCTTC

D: .
J: TRBJ1-2
V: TRBV7-2
size: .
CDR3: CASSYAGGYTF
DNA: TGTGCCAGCAGCTACGCGGGGGGCTACACCTTC

D: TRBD2
J: TRBJ2-1
V: TRBV7-9
size: .
CDR3: CATGRGNNEQFF
DNA: TGTGCCACTGGGAGGGGAAACAATGAGCAGTTCTTC

D: .
J: TRBJ2-7
V: TRBV4-1
size: .
CDR3: CASSPLDSPSYEQYF
DNA: TGCGCCAGCAGCCCGCTGGACAGCCCTTCCTACGAGCAGTACTTC

D: .
J: TRBJ1-5
V: TRBV7-9
size: .
CDR3: CASSLRTESDYSNQPQHF
DNA: TGTGCCAGCAGCTTAAGGACCGAGTCGGATTATAGCAATCAGCCCCAGCATTTT

D: .
J: TRBJ2-7
V: TRBV12-5
size: .
CDR3: CASGLDQGISSYEQYF
DNA: TGTGCTAGTGGTTTGGACCAGGGAATAAGCTCCTACGAGCAGTACTTC

D: TRBD1
J: TRBJ2-2
V: TRBV5-1
size: few
CDR3: CASSGRQGARTGELFF
DNA: TGCGCCAGCAGCGGAAGACAGGGGGCGCGGACCGGGGAGCTGTTTTTT

D: .
J: TRBJ1-1
V: TRBV6-2/TRBV6-3
size: .
CDR3: CASSYPTEAFF
DNA: TGTGCCAGCAGTTACCCCACTGAAGCTTTCTTT

D: .
J: TRBJ2-2
V: TRBV15
size: few
CDR3: CATSRDSNTGELFF
DNA: TGTGCCACCAGCAGAGACTCGAACACCGGGGAGCTGTTTTTT

D: TRBD2
J: TRBJ2-5
V: TRBV27
size: .
CDR3: CASSLSSGGTQYF
DNA: TGTGCCAGCAGTTTATCCAGCGGGGGTACCCAGTACTTC

D: TRBD1
J: TRBJ2-1
V: TRBV7-9
size: few
CDR3: CASSQDRENNEQFF
DNA: TGTGCCAGCAGCCAGGACAGGGAGAACAATGAGCAGTTCTTC

D: .
J: TRBJ2-5
V: TRBV4-1
size: .
CDR3: CASSQSPLSINQETQYF
DNA: TGCGCCAGCAGCCAAAGCCCCCTTTCTATCAATCAAGAGACCCAGTACTTC

D: TRBD2
J: TRBJ2-7
V: TRBV29-1
size: few
CDR3: CSVALAGGPFEQYF
DNA: TGCAGCGTTGCACTAGCGGGGGGGCCGTTCGAGCAGTACTTC

D: .
J: TRBJ1-1
V: TRBV6-5
size: few
CDR3: CASSPAGTTEAFF
DNA: TGTGCCAGCAGCCCGGCGGGCACGACTGAAGCTTTCTTT

D: TRBD2
J: TRBJ2-1
V: TRBV19
size: .
CDR3: CASSGLELYNEQFF
DNA: TGTGCCAGTAGTGGACTAGAGCTCTACAATGAGCAGTTCTTC

D: .
J: TRBJ2-5
V: TRBV7-3
size: .
CDR3: CASSLRRGETQYF
DNA: TGTGCCAGCAGCTTAAGGCGGGGAGAGACCCAGTACTTC

D: .
J: TRBJ2-3
V: TRBV11-2
size: .
CDR3: CASSSDGTQYF
DNA: TGTGCCAGCAGCTCCGATGGTACGCAGTATTTT

D: .
J: TRBJ2-7
V: TRBV14
size: few
CDR3: CASSPTGFEAHGSFF
DNA: TGTGCCAGCAGCCCGACAGGTTTTGAGGCCCACGGCAGTTTCTTC

D: .
J: TRBJ2-5
V: TRBV20-1
size: many
CDR3: CSARDSASRDWETQYF
DNA: TGCAGTGCTAGAGATTCTGCTTCGCGCGATTGGGAGACCCAGTACTTC

D: TRBD1
J: TRBJ1-6
V: TRBV20-1
size: .
CDR3: CSVKSTGTGYSPLHF
DNA: TGCAGTGTCAAGTCTACCGGGACAGGGTATTCACCCCTCCACTTT

D: .
J: TRBJ2-1
V: TRBV12-3/TRBV12-4
size: few
CDR3: CASTPRVENEQFF
DNA: TGTGCCAGCACCCCCCGGGTGGAGAATGAGCAGTTCTTC

D: .
J: TRBJ1-2
V: TRBV5-4
size: .
CDR3: CASSRWQGDAYGYTF
DNA: TGTGCCAGCTCCCGATGGCAGGGTGACGCTTATGGCTACACCTTC

D: TRBD1
J: TRBJ2-5
V: TRBV19
size: .
CDR3: CASGYRGRETQYF
DNA: TGTGCCAGTGGATACAGGGGGCGAGAGACCCAGTACTTC

D: TRBD2
J: TRBJ2-1
V: TRBV29-1
size: few
CDR3: CSAGLEPTDEQFF
DNA: TGCAGCGCCGGACTAGAACCCACCGATGAGCAGTTCTTC

D: .
J: TRBJ2-5
V: TRBV9
size: .
CDR3: CASSWGVEETQYF
DNA: TGTGCCAGCAGTTGGGGGGTAGAAGAGACCCAGTACTTC

D: .
J: TRBJ2-1
V: TRBV7-9
size: few
CDR3: CASSFLVTDFSEQFF
DNA: TGTGCCAGCAGCTTCCTCGTGACAGACTTTAGTGAGCAGTTCTTC

D: .
J: TRBJ2-5
V: TRBV6-2/TRBV6-3
size: once
CDR3: CASSYSVPGETQYF
DNA: TGTGCCAGCAGTTACTCAGTCCCGGGAGAGACCCAGTACTTC

D: TRBD1
J: TRBJ2-2
V: TRBV30
size: few
CDR3: CAWSVGTGYTGELFF
DNA: TGTGCCTGGAGTGTTGGGACAGGATACACCGGGGAGCTGTTTTTT

D: .
J: TRBJ1-2
V: TRBV4-2
size: .
CDR3: CASSQGGNGYTF
DNA: TGTGCCAGCAGCCAAGGGGGAAATGGCTACACCTTC

D: .
J: TRBJ2-1
V: TRBV11-2
size: few
CDR3: CASSLGNLGFNEQFF
DNA: TGTGCCAGCAGCTTAGGAAACCTAGGTTTCAATGAGCAGTTCTTC

D: .
J: TRBJ1-2
V: TRBV7-9
size: .
CDR3: CASSDSSISFGYTF
DNA: TGTGCCAGCAGCGACAGCTCGATCTCCTTTGGCTACACCTTC

D: .
J: TRBJ1-1
V: TRBV5-5
size: few
CDR3: CASSLVAARNAEAFF
DNA: TGTGCCAGCAGCTTGGTCGCGGCTCGGAACGCTGAAGCTTTCTTT

D: .
J: TRBJ2-7
V: TRBV4-1
size: many
CDR3: CASSQGWGEQYF
DNA: TGCGCCAGCAGCCAGGGATGGGGCGAGCAGTACTTC

D: .
J: TRBJ1-5
V: TRBV27
size: .
CDR3: CASSRGAAGNQPQHF
DNA: TGTGCCAGCAGTCGAGGGGCGGCCGGTAATCAGCCCCAGCATTTT

D: .
J: TRBJ2-1
V: TRBV9
size: .
CDR3: CASSSGDSYNEQFF
DNA: TGTGCCAGCAGCTCGGGGGACTCCTACAATGAGCAGTTCTTC

D: .
J: TRBJ2-1
V: TRBV4-1
size: once
CDR3: CASSQSQVSYNEQFF
DNA: TGCGCCAGCAGCCAATCACAGGTTTCCTACAATGAGCAGTTCTTC

D: TRBD1
J: TRBJ1-4
V: TRBV28
size: .
CDR3: CASSLNVQGAGEELFF
DNA: TGTGCCAGCAGTTTAAATGTCCAGGGGGCAGGGGAGGAACTGTTTTTT

D: .
J: TRBJ2-1
V: TRBV9
size: few
CDR3: CASSPSGGGPTEQFF
DNA: TGTGCCAGCAGCCCAAGCGGTGGGGGGCCTACTGAGCAGTTCTTC

D: .
J: TRBJ1-4
V: TRBV15
size: .
CDR3: CATSRDGRGRGEKLFF
DNA: TGTGCCACCAGCAGAGATGGCAGGGGACGCGGTGAAAAACTGTTTTTT

D: .
J: TRBJ2-1
V: TRBV2
size: .
CDR3: CASSPGSQNEQFF
DNA: TGTGCCAGCAGTCCCGGGTCACAGAATGAGCAGTTCTTC

D: .
J: TRBJ2-1
V: TRBV27
size: .
CDR3: CASSFSGTYNEQFF
DNA: TGTGCCAGCAGTTTTTCAGGGACCTACAATGAGCAGTTCTTC